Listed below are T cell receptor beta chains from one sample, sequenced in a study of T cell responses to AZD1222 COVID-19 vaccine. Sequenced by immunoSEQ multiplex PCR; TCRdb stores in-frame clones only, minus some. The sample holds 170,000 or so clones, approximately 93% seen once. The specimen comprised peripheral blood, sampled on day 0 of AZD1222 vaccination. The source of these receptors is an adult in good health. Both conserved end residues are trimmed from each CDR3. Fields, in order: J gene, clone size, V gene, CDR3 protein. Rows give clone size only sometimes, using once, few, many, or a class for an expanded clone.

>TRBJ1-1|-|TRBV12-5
ASGVGQGVNTEAF
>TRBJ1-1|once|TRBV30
AWSFGTGIMNTEAF
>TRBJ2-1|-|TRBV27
ASSLRGTAEQF
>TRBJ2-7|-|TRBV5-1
ASSNDRGGDEQY
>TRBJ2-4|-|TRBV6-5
ASQRDRNIQY
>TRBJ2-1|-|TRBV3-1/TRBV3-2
ASSQDRSEGPYNEQF
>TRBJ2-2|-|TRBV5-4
ASRFKGNTGELF
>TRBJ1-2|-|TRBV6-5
ASSGRDRAYGYT
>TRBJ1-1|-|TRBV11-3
ASSSNTEAF
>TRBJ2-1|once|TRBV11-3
ASSLGGGTYNEQF
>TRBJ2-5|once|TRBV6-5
AISLWTSGGETQY
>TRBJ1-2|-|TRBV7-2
ASSFTGANNYT
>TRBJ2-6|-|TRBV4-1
ASSQARRANGANVLT
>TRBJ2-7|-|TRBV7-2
ASSPGTSGGREQY
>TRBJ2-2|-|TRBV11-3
ASSFQGRYTGELF
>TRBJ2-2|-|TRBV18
ASSYGGPNTGELF
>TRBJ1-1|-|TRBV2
ASSTDQNTEAF
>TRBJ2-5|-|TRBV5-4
ASSSRTGEETQY
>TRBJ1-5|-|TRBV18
ASSPSQRNQPQH